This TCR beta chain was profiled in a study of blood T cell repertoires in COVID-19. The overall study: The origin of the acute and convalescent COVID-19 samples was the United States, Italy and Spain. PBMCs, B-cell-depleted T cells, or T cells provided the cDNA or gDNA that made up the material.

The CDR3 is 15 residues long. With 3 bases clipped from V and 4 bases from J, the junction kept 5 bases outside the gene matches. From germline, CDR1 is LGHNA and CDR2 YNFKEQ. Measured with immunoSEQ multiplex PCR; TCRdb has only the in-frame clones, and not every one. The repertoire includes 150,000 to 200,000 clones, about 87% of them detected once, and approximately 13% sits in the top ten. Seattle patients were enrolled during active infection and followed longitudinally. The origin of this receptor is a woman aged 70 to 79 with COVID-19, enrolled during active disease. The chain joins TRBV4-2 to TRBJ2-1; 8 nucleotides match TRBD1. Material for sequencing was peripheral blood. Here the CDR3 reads CASSQGQDSYNEQFF. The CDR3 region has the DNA TGTGCCAGCAGCCAGGGACAGGATTCTTACAATGAGCAGTTCTTC.